This T cell receptor (beta chain) originates from a study of shared clonotypes between healthy human individuals. Selected positively for CCR7 and CD45RO-negative, naive CD8 cells excluded terminally differentiated effector memory CD45RA+ cells. Study-wide findings and caveats: Among the subsets, naive ones generally showed larger estimated richness than memory ones. Generation probability values for non-shared clonotypes were lower than those for clonotypes shared by all four donors.

An even split of each subset's genomic DNA across several immunoSEQ plates was performed. When replicate PCRs were run on sorted subsets, they used about 220 ng DNA, about 30,000 T cell genomes. Method: immunoSEQ multiplex PCR; TCRdb's copy keeps in-frame clones and lacks some. The sample holds 550,000 to 650,000 clones, about 96% seen once. This CDR3 has 12 residues. The germline V gene has CDR1 MDHEN and CDR2 SYDVKM. Of note for this clone: Its antigen is unknown. The junction does not match germline at one end; this may be a read error.

Material for sequencing was naive CD8+ T cells sorted from blood. This rearrangement joins TRBV28 to TRBJ2-7; maybe TRBD1 (5 bases). The source is a woman in her twenties or thirties in good health. The CDR3 loop is CTSSDSWDEQYF. The CDR3 DNA is TGTACCAGCAGTGACAGTTGGGACGAGCAGTACTTC.